This paragraph reports one T cell receptor beta chain. Its antigen is as yet unknown. This CDR3 is 15 amino acids long. Between the trimmed V and J ends, which lost 5 bases and 4 bases, there was a span of 14 bases. CDR1 LNHDA and CDR2 SQIVND come from the germline V gene (reference sequence). These data belong to a study of cytomegalovirus exposure and HLA in healthy donors. In the study overall: Of the donors genotyped, about 410 in all, 75% to 85% fell in the Caucasian-associated ancestry cluster.

Samples came from healthy bone marrow donors. Overall study results and limits: Relative to equally common others, HLA-associated TCR beta chains showed greater clonal expansion in a later analysis. Testing in vitro showed a few CMV-associated chains specific for CMV antigens.

PCR involved 60 Vbeta and 13 Jbeta primers. TCRdb keeps only in-frame clones here, not all; method: immunoSEQ multiplex PCR. The table shows under 200,000 clones, with about 80% occurring only once. The TCR originated in a middle-aged woman in good health and CMV-seronegative. The V call is TRBV19, the J call TRBJ1-4; D gene uncertain. Source material: PBMCs. In DNA form, the CDR3 reads TGTGCCAGTAGTGAGGGCGGGTCCTTTAATGAAAAACTGTTTTTT. Protein sequence: CASSEGGSFNEKLFF.